Shown below are 3 T cell receptor beta chains from a single sample sequenced in a study of blood T cell repertoires in COVID-19. Sequenced by immunoSEQ multiplex PCR; TCRdb stores in-frame clones only, minus some. The sample has some 110,000 clones, 75% to 90% seen once. What was sequenced was peripheral blood. Receptors originate from a man between 25 and 39 years old with acute or convalescent COVID-19.

This clone was detected a few times. The CDR3: CASSQGTVPSNYGYTF. In nucleotides, the CDR3 is TGCGCCAGCAGCCAAGGGACAGTGCCTTCAAACTATGGCTACACCTTC. This chain uses TRBV4-3 with TRBJ1-2; D possibly corresponds to TRBD1 (6 bases). This CDR3 region has 16 residues. CDR1 is LGHNA and CDR2 is YSLEER in the germline V gene. V was clipped by 1 base and J by 2 bases, with 14 bases between them.

The rearrangement links TRBV6-1 to TRBJ1-5, with TRBD1 as a possible D gene (5 bases). Germline V gene data show CDR1 as MNHNS and CDR2 as SASEGT. V was clipped by 2 bases and J by 2 bases, with 7 bases between them. CDR3 length equals 14 residues. For the CDR3, the DNA is TGTGCCAGCAGTGAACAGGGTGGCAATCAGCCCCAGCATTTT. Translating it yields CASSEQGGNQPQHF.

This clone was recorded once. This chain joins TRBV5-4 and TRBJ1-1; TRBD1 aligns across 7 bases. In germline, CDR1 is SGHNT, CDR2 YYREEE (reference sequence). This CDR3 contains 14 residues. V gave up 0 bases and J gave up 12 bases; unmatched junction bases: 11. In DNA, the CDR3 is TGTGCCAGCAGCTTGGAAGGTGGAAGGGGGCCAACTTTCTTT. It is translated as CASSLEGGRGPTFF.